The next 14 T cell receptor beta chains were all read from a single sample in a study of blood T cell repertoires in COVID-19 (dated by TCRdb to about 2020). Receptor amplification or capture employed the immunoSEQ multiplex PCR assay. TCRdb carries this immuneACCESS record with in-frame sequences only. Its versions omit some clonotypes, under half of them owing to an unresolved V gene in the studies checked, with the rest unexplained. The sample table records approximately 67,000 clones; 87% of these occur just once. The ten most abundant clones make up roughly 5.6% of the sample. The sequenced sample was peripheral blood. Receptors were obtained from a man between 50 and 59 years old with active COVID-19.

Only one count was recorded for this clone. V gene TRBV6-5 combines with J gene TRBJ2-1; no clear D gene. V lost 6 bases, J lost 0 bases, and 12 bases lay in between. Germline CDR1 reads MNHEY; CDR2 reads SVGAGI. This CDR3 contains 15 residues. The DNA of the CDR3 is TGTGCCAGCAGAGACAAGCACCCCTCCTACAATGAGCAGTTCTTC. Translated: CASRDKHPSYNEQFF.

The chain uses TRBV7-8 and TRBJ1-5; the D gene is possibly TRBD1 (6 bases). CDR1 SGHVS and CDR2 FQNEAQ come from the germline V gene. The CDR3 runs 14 residues. Trimming stripped 5 bases from V and 5 bases from J, with 13 bases between. The CDR3 sequence is CASSQSRTDQPQHF. The CDR3 DNA follows: TGTGCCAGCAGCCAAAGTAGGACAGATCAGCCCCAGCATTTT.

The chain carries TRBV11-2 and TRBJ2-7; a weak D match, TRBD2 (6 bases). The CDR3 length is 15 residues. Germline-derived CDR1 and CDR2 are SGHAT and FQNNGV. V was shortened by 2 bases and J by 1 base, with 12 bases between the two germline ends. CDR3 in DNA: TGTGCCAGCAGCTTACCCGGGAGTGCGTCCTACGAGCAGTACTTC. Its protein is CASSLPGSASYEQYF. Together with reference TRBV11-2 and TRBJ2-7, the CDR3 gives the full variable domain: EAGVAQSPRYKIIEKRQSVAFWCNPISGHATLYWYQQILGQGPKLLIQFQNNGVVDDSQLPKDRFSAERLKGVDSTLKIQPAKLEDSAVYLCASSLPGSASYEQYFGPGTRLTVT.

The chain joins TRBV5-1 to TRBJ1-4; D is undetermined. Germline CDR1 is SGHRS and CDR2 is YFSETQ. With 4 bases removed from V and 7 bases from J, the gap between germline ends came to 20 bases. There are 16 residues in the CDR3. The CDR3 DNA sequence: TGCGCCAGCAGCCCAGGCGGTCCTCGGGGATCTGAAAAACTGTTTTTT. It yields the protein CASSPGGPRGSEKLFF.

The chain links TRBV21-1 to TRBJ2-2; the table's D call of TRBD1 was not tested on the DNA. TRBV21-1 is a listed pseudogene. The CDR3 has 13 residues. The CDR3 protein is CASSKGGGGELFF. The DNA for the CDR3 is TGTGCCAGCAGCAAAGGAGGGGGCGGGGAGCTGTTTTTT.

This clone was observed a single time. The J gene is TRBJ1-2, the V gene TRBV6-5; perhaps TRBD1 as D (5 bases). The germline CDR1 and CDR2 sequences are MNHEY and SVGAGI. V lost 0 bases, J lost 3 bases, and 11 bases lay in between. This CDR3 is built from 15 residues. The CDR3 DNA is TGTGCCAGCAGTTACTCAGGGGCCGGTGACTATGGCTACACCTTC. The encoded protein is CASSYSGAGDYGYTF.

This chain joins TRBV28 and TRBJ1-2, with 8 bases identical to TRBD1. The CDR3 is made up of 11 amino acids. V lost 10 bases and J lost 8; bases outside the gene matches: 6. Germline V gene data show CDR1 as MDHEN and CDR2 as SYDVKM. The CDR3 sequence is CATQPGGGYTF. CDR3 DNA sequence: TGTGCCACTCAACCAGGGGGCGGCTACACCTTC.

CDR3 bases: TGTGCCAGCACAGAGGGAGCGGGAAACACCATATATTTT. Amino acid sequence: CASTEGAGNTIYF. The chain combines TRBV27 with TRBJ1-3; D gene uncertain. Trimming cost V 7 bases and J 4 bases, with 11 bases left between them. The germline gives CDR1 MNHEY, CDR2 SMNVEV (reference sequence). The CDR3 covers 13 residues.

This chain joins TRBV15 and TRBJ2-5; 9 bases are shared with TRBD1. The CDR3 runs to 15 residues. Per germline, CDR1 LNHNV and CDR2 YYDKDF (reference sequence). Unmatched junction bases numbered 9, after V lost 5 bases and J lost 5 bases. The CDR3 sequence: CATSFRTGDVETQYF. CDR3 in DNA: TGTGCCACCAGCTTCCGGACAGGGGACGTGGAGACCCAGTACTTC.

CDR3 nucleotides: TGTGCCAGCAGTCTCGGGACTCATTACGAGCAGTACTTC. Its protein is CASSLGTHYEQYF. The chain uses TRBV6-6 and TRBJ2-7, with D possibly TRBD2 on 6 matching bases. Germline lookup yields CDR1 MNHNY and CDR2 SVGAGI (reference sequence). This CDR3 comprises 13 residues. V lost 5 bases to trimming and J lost 4 bases, with 12 bases between them.

This clone was seen once. The J gene is TRBJ2-5, the V gene TRBV28, with 11 nucleotides matching TRBD1. Germline-derived CDR1 and CDR2 are MDHEN and SYDVKM. Unmatched junction bases numbered 7, after V lost 4 bases and J lost 0 bases. CDR3 size: 17 residues. The CDR3 sequence is CASSSQGQGAYQETQYF. The CDR3, as DNA: TGTGCCAGCAGTTCACAAGGACAGGGGGCGTACCAAGAGACCCAGTACTTC.

V and J are TRBV5-4 and TRBJ2-1; TRBD1 matches at 8 bases. The V segment lost 6 bases and the J segment 2 bases; nucleotides outside the gene matches: 10. In germline, CDR1 is SGHNT, CDR2 YYREEE (reference sequence). The CDR3 sequence is 16 residues long. CDR3 sequence (DNA): TGTGCCAGCACCACAGGGGGGCAGGGGGCCTACAATGAGCAGTTCTTC. It specifies CASTTGGQGAYNEQFF.

This rearrangement joins TRBV6-5 to TRBJ2-7; D is uncertain. CDR1 and CDR2 from the germline V gene are MNHEY and SVGAGI. The CDR3 has 15 amino acids. V lost 8 bases, J lost 0 bases, and 17 bases lay in between. CDR3 region: CASLSVGGSSYEQYF. The DNA for the CDR3 is TGTGCCAGCTTATCAGTCGGCGGTTCCTCCTACGAGCAGTACTTC.

V and J are TRBV28 and TRBJ1-1; D gene ambiguous. V lost 5 bases and J 5 bases, leaving 27 bases between the germline ends. The CDR3 sequence is 18 residues long. Germline V lookup: CDR1 MDHEN, CDR2 SYDVKM. The CDR3 here is CASSEFQMLDARGTEAFF. The CDR3 nucleotides are TGTGCCAGCAGTGAGTTTCAAATGTTGGACGCCCGGGGAACTGAAGCTTTCTTT.